The 32 T cell receptor beta chains below come from one sample, sequenced in a study of blood T cell repertoires in COVID-19. Libraries were prepared by immunoSEQ multiplex PCR; TCRdb keeps only in-frame clonotypes and omits some of them. The sample holds 240,000 or so clones, about 82% seen once. Material: PBMCs or T cells enriched from blood (not recorded which). The receptors come from a woman in her forties or fifties who had recovered from COVID-19.

Comments on this clone: This sample also contains other DNA sequences that code for the same CDR3. The CDR3 DNA reads TGTGCCAGCAGCTTACAGGGAAATCAGCCCCAGCATTTT. It is translated as CASSLQGNQPQHF. The V gene is TRBV7-2, the J gene TRBJ1-5; D might be TRBD1 (5 bases). In germline, CDR1 is SGHTA, CDR2 FQGNSA. V dropped 2 bases and J dropped 4 bases, with 6 bases sitting between them. The CDR3 runs 13 residues.

The J gene is TRBJ1-3, the V gene TRBV6-1; 8 bases are a match to TRBD1. Trimming cost V 0 bases and J 7 bases; bases outside gene matches: 5. Germline CDR1 reads MNHNS; CDR2 reads SASEGT. The CDR3 consists of 15 residues. This CDR3 is CASSEAPGGLNTIYF. DNA of the CDR3: TGTGCCAGCAGTGAAGCGCCAGGGGGCTTGAACACCATATATTTT.

The V gene is TRBV4-2, the J gene TRBJ2-3; 8 bases align to TRBD1. Germline V CDR1 and CDR2: LGHNA, YNFKEQ. The junction had 4 bases not matched to a gene; V was cut back by 4 bases and J by 1 base. The CDR3 spans 15 residues. In DNA form, the CDR3 reads TGTGCCAGCAGCCCTTCGACAGGGGGCACAGATACGCAGTATTTT. This gives the protein CASSPSTGGTDTQYF.

This clone was picked up one time. V gene TRBV12-3 or TRBV12-4 combines with J gene TRBJ1-2; no clear D. Trimming took off 5 bases at V and 6 bases at J, with 7 bases between the two ends. The CDR3 length is 11 residues. The CDR3 bases are TGTGCCAGCAGTCCCCTCGATGGCTACACCTTC. It encodes CASSPLDGYTF.

The V call is TRBV4-3, the J call TRBJ1-3, with D perhaps matching TRBD1 (6 bases). CDR1 LGHNA and CDR2 YSLEER come from the germline V gene. The germline V and J ends were trimmed by 0 bases and 0 bases, with 9 bases remaining between them. This CDR3 has 16 residues. The CDR3 DNA is TGCGCCAGCAGCCAAGAAGGGACATACTCTGGAAACACCATATATTTT. Amino acid sequence: CASSQEGTYSGNTIYF.

The chain has TRBV2 and TRBJ2-3; TRBD2 agrees at 7 bases. From germline, CDR1 is SNHLY and CDR2 FYNNEI. The length of the CDR3 is 13 residues. Losses at the gene ends were 2 bases for V and 5 bases for J; bases not matched to a gene: 1. In DNA, the CDR3 is TGTGCCAGCAGTGAATGGGGGGGAGATACGCAGTATTTT. Amino acids: CASSEWGGDTQYF.

V gene TRBV7-2 combines with J gene TRBJ2-1; no clear D. Germline CDR1 and CDR2: SGHTA and FQGNSA. The CDR3 covers 15 residues. The V gene lost 1 base and the J gene lost 0 bases, with 7 bases spanning the gap. The CDR3 sequence is CASSLEYYSYNEQFF. CDR3 DNA: TGTGCCAGCAGCTTAGAATATTACTCCTACAATGAGCAGTTCTTC.

The V and J genes are TRBV27 and TRBJ2-1; D is possibly TRBD1 (6 bases). Looked up from germline, CDR1 is MNHEY and CDR2 is SMNVEV (reference sequence). CDR3 length: 17 residues. V shed 10 bases and J shed 1 base, with 23 bases lying between them. The CDR3 loop reads CATTRDMYSLSYNEQFF. In DNA, the CDR3 is TGTGCCACAACCCGGGACATGTACTCCCTTTCCTACAATGAGCAGTTCTTC.

The V gene is TRBV28, the J gene TRBJ2-2; tentatively, D is TRBD2 (7 bases). CDR1 is MDHEN and CDR2 is SYDVKM in the germline V gene. V shed 3 bases and J shed 4 bases, with 12 bases lying between them. CDR3 length equals 15 residues. CDR3 in DNA: TGTGCCAGCAGTTTCCGGGGGGCTGGCACCGGGGAGCTGTTTTTT. Amino acid sequence: CASSFRGAGTGELFF. Drawing the rest from reference TRBV28 and TRBJ2-2, the complete variable domain is DVKVTQSSRYLVKRTGEKVFLECVQDMDHENMFWYRQDPGLGLRLIYFSYDVKMKEKGDIPEGYSVSREKKERFSLILESASTNQTSMYLCASSFRGAGTGELFFGEGSRLTVL.

Here the CDR3 DNA reads TGTGCCAGCAGCTTAGGGACAGGGATGAAAGAGACCCAGTACTTC. This sequence encodes CASSLGTGMKETQYF. This chain joins TRBV7-2 and TRBJ2-5; TRBD1 matches at 8 bases. The CDR3 covers 15 residues. V lost 1 base to trimming and J lost 3 bases; unmatched junction nucleotides: 4. Germline CDR1 SGHTA, CDR2 FQGNSA.

About this clone itself: Other DNA sequences in this specimen translate into the identical CDR3. This chain links TRBV28 with TRBJ2-2; D uncertain. The CDR3 contains 14 residues. Germline V gene sequence: CDR1 MDHEN, CDR2 SYDVKM. Trimming cost V 2 bases and J 1 base, with 5 bases left between them. The CDR3 nucleotides read TGTGCCAGCAGTTTAAGACAGAACACCGGGGAGCTGTTTTTT. Its protein product is CASSLRQNTGELFF.

This clone was picked up one time. The gene calls are TRBV19 and TRBJ1-1; 12 bases map to TRBD1. CDR3 length equals 15 residues. Looked up from germline, CDR1 is LNHDA and CDR2 is SQIVND (reference sequence). The V gene end was trimmed by 7 bases and the J gene end by 1 base; junction bases not matched to a gene: 4. CDR3 DNA sequence: TGTGCCAGTACGAGGGACAGGGGGCAGAACACTGAAGCTTTCTTT. Its protein is CASTRDRGQNTEAFF.

The chain couples TRBV5-1 to TRBJ2-3, with D perhaps TRBD2 (7 bases). CDR3 length: 16 amino acids. V shed 4 bases and J shed 4 bases, with 19 bases lying between them. CDR1 is SGHRS, CDR2 YFSETQ, per germline. Here the CDR3 DNA reads TGCGCCAGCAGCCCCGCGTGGGGGGGGGCTGCAGATACGCAGTATTTT. Translated: CASSPAWGGAADTQYF.

The genes are TRBV6-6 and TRBJ2-6, with 8 bases that match TRBD1. The V gene end was trimmed by 5 bases and the J gene end by 4 bases; junction bases not matched to a gene: 13. From germline, CDR1 is MNHNY and CDR2 SVGAGI (reference sequence). The CDR3 covers 18 residues. CDR3 protein: CASSQSAGGAIGANVLTF. Written as DNA, the CDR3 is TGTGCCAGCAGTCAGTCGGCAGGGGGCGCGATAGGGGCCAACGTCCTGACTTTC.

The V gene is TRBV7-2, the J gene TRBJ2-7; TRBD2 matches at 8 bases. V was clipped by 0 bases and J by 4 bases; unmatched bases: 8. CDR3 length: 16 residues. Germline CDR1 and CDR2: SGHTA and FQGNSA. Here the CDR3 DNA reads TGTGCCAGCAGCTTAGCGGTAGTGAGCGGGAGTTACGAGCAGTACTTC. It is translated as CASSLAVVSGSYEQYF.

The chain couples TRBV24-1 to TRBJ2-5, with D tentatively TRBD1 (5 bases). The CDR3 contains 12 residues. Germline loops: CDR1 KGHDR, CDR2 SFDVKD. V was pared by 3 bases and J by 10 bases, with 11 bases between. CDR3 amino acids: CATSDATGYQYF. The CDR3 DNA sequence: TGTGCCACCAGTGATGCAACAGGTTACCAGTACTTC.

The chain employs TRBV19 and TRBJ2-7, with 7 nucleotides matching TRBD1. CDR3 length: 15 amino acids. With V trimmed by 5 bases and J by 2 bases, 9 bases remained unmatched. Germline CDR1 is LNHDA and CDR2 is SQIVND (reference sequence). CDR3 bases: TGTGCCAGTAGTCTTCAGGGGGTTGCCACCTACGAGCAGTACTTC. Its translation is CASSLQGVATYEQYF. The full variable domain, completed using reference TRBV19 and TRBJ2-7, is DGGITQSPKYLFRKEGQNVTLSCEQNLNHDAMYWYRQDPGQGLRLIYYSQIVNDFQKGDIAEGYSVSREKKESFPLTVTSAQKNPTAFYLCASSLQGVATYEQYFGPGTRLTVT.

The J gene is TRBJ2-7, the V gene TRBV27; 7 bases align to TRBD2. This CDR3 is built from 13 residues. V was pared by 5 bases and J by 7 bases, with 8 bases of the junction left unmatched. The germline V gene encodes CDR1 MNHEY and CDR2 SMNVEV (reference sequence). The DNA for the CDR3 is TGTGCCAGCAGTCCCACCCGCGGGGGTGAGCAGTACTTC. Translated, it gives CASSPTRGGEQYF.

The CDR3 nucleotides read TGTGCCAGCAGCCCGGTCGCAGGGAGGGGGACTGAAGCTTTCTTT. It translates to CASSPVAGRGTEAFF. The chain links TRBV5-4 to TRBJ1-1, with a possible D match to TRBD1 (6 bases). The CDR3 has 15 residues. Germline assignment: CDR1 SGHNT and CDR2 YYREEE (reference sequence). Trimming cost V 4 bases and J 5 bases, with 18 bases left between them. The full variable domain, completed using reference TRBV5-4 and TRBJ1-1, is ETGVTQSPTHLIKTRGQQVTLRCSSQSGHNTVSWYQQALGQGPQFIFQYYREEENGRGNFPPRFSGLQFPNYSSELNVNALELDDSALYLCASSPVAGRGTEAFFGQGTRLTVV.

A remark on this clone: Other nucleotide sequences from this sample produce the same CDR3. The chain recombines TRBV6-5 with TRBJ2-5; D is ambiguous. Deletions cut 0 bases from V and 5 bases from J, with 4 bases between. The CDR3 contains 12 residues. Per germline, CDR1 MNHEY and CDR2 SVGAGI. The CDR3 DNA reads as TGTGCCAGCAGTTACTCACGGGAGACCCAGTACTTC. Encoded protein: CASSYSRETQYF.

This clone showed up just once. V usage is TRBV20-1 and J usage is TRBJ1-1, with no clear D. The V and J ends lost 6 bases and 8 bases respectively, with 13 bases between them. This CDR3 spans 11 amino acids. Germline CDR1 and CDR2: DFQATT and SNEGSKA (reference sequence). The CDR3 coding sequence is TGCAGTGCCGCCCAAACGGGGGAAGCTTTCTTT. It encodes CSAAQTGEAFF.

The count of this clone is one. V usage is TRBV7-8 and J usage is TRBJ2-1; 7 bases fit TRBD2. The CDR3 sequence is 16 residues long. Germline assignment: CDR1 SGHVS and CDR2 FQNEAQ. V lost 2 bases to trimming and J lost 6 bases; unmatched junction nucleotides: 10. The CDR3 nucleotides read TGTGCCAGCAGCTTATTCGTGGGAGGGCCGGGCAATGAGCAGTTCTTC. Encoded protein: CASSLFVGGPGNEQFF.

The J gene is TRBJ1-4, the V gene TRBV7-2; D not resolved. Germline V gene data show CDR1 as SGHTA and CDR2 as FQGNSA. The V end lost 3 bases, the J end lost 2 bases, and 10 bases lay between the germline ends. The CDR3 is 15 residues long. The CDR3: CASSFSRLTNEKLFF. The CDR3, as DNA: TGTGCCAGCAGCTTCTCCAGGCTGACTAATGAAAAACTGTTTTTT.

The chain uses TRBV4-3 and TRBJ2-5; tentative D call: TRBD2 (6 bases). Germline values: CDR1 LGHNA, CDR2 YSLEER. The CDR3 loop spans 15 amino acids. V lost 1 base and J 1 base, leaving 10 bases between the germline ends. CDR3 loop: CASSQAGDGQETQYF. The CDR3 DNA sequence: TGCGCCAGCAGCCAAGCGGGAGATGGCCAAGAGACCCAGTACTTC.

This clone is a singleton in its sample. The chain couples TRBV7-2 to TRBJ2-2; tentatively, D is TRBD2 (5 bases). This CDR3 region has 15 residues. Germline V gene sequence: CDR1 SGHTA, CDR2 FQGNSA. V was clipped by 1 base and J by 3 bases, with 9 bases between them. The CDR3 reads CASSLGSSYTGELFF. CDR3 DNA: TGTGCCAGCAGCTTAGGTTCTAGCTACACCGGGGAGCTGTTTTTT.

This chain links TRBV5-3 with TRBJ2-2, with TRBD2 matching 9 bases. TRBV5-3 is an ORF, with its function uncertain. V was pared by 6 bases and J by 1 base, with 13 bases of the junction left unmatched. This CDR3 has 18 amino acids. DNA of the CDR3: TGTGCCAGAATCCACCCCCCGACTAGCGGCTTGAACACCGGGGAGCTGTTTTTT. It encodes CARIHPPTSGLNTGELFF.

The chain is built from TRBV7-9 and TRBJ2-6; D is perhaps TRBD2 (5 bases). V was trimmed by 5 bases and J by 0 bases, leaving 11 bases between them. Germline lookup yields CDR1 SEHNR and CDR2 FQNEAQ (reference sequence). This CDR3 region has 16 residues. CDR3 protein: CASSPDGVSGANVLTF. CDR3 DNA: TGTGCCAGCAGCCCGGACGGGGTCTCTGGGGCCAACGTCCTGACTTTC.

V and J are TRBV7-2 and TRBJ1-4, with 7 bases matching TRBD1. The junction had 6 bases not matched to a gene; V was cut back by 6 bases and J by 2 bases. CDR1 and CDR2 from the germline V gene are SGHTA and FQGNSA. The CDR3 is 15 amino acids. The CDR3 nucleotides are TGTGCCAGCAGGCCAACAGGGGTTACTAATGAAAAACTGTTTTTT. Residues: CASRPTGVTNEKLFF.

The chain uses TRBV6-1 and TRBJ1-2, with D perhaps matching TRBD1 (6 bases). Germline CDR1 MNHNS, CDR2 SASEGT. The CDR3 runs to 13 residues. The V end was cut by 7 bases, the J end by 5 bases, with 14 bases between. This CDR3 reads CASKIRGLYGYTF. The DNA of the CDR3 is TGTGCCAGCAAAATCAGGGGTTTGTATGGCTACACCTTC.

This chain connects TRBV6-2 or TRBV6-3 to TRBJ2-7; 8 nucleotides align to TRBD1. Germline V lookup: CDR1 MNHEY, CDR2 SVGEGT. The V gene end was trimmed by 2 bases and the J gene end by 2 bases; junction bases not matched to a gene: 5. The CDR3 loop spans 15 amino acids. The CDR3 region has the DNA TGTGCCAGCAGTTACCAAGCCAGGGGGCCCTACGAGCAGTACTTC. Translating it yields CASSYQARGPYEQYF.

The V and J genes are TRBV9 and TRBJ2-1; maybe TRBD2 (5 bases). V lost 0 bases and J 12 bases, leaving 19 bases between the germline ends. Germline V gene data show CDR1 as SGDLS and CDR2 as YYNGEE. The CDR3 sequence is 15 residues long. In DNA, the CDR3 is TGTGCCAGCAGCGTAGCTGGTCAGGCGGGCGGTCGGCAGTTCTTC. It translates to CASSVAGQAGGRQFF.

The rearrangement uses TRBV18 and TRBJ1-1; 10 nucleotides align to TRBD1. Germline CDR1 reads KGHSH; CDR2 reads LQKENI. The CDR3 spans 20 residues. V gave up 4 bases and J gave up 0 bases; unmatched junction bases: 17. The CDR3 spells CASSLMQPGQGKGMNTEAFF. The DNA for the CDR3 is TGTGCCAGCTCACTGATGCAACCGGGACAGGGGAAGGGAATGAACACTGAAGCTTTCTTT.